Each of the 32 T cell receptor beta chains below was sequenced from the same sample in a study of beta chain features in type 1 diabetes. TCRB transcripts that were expressed got sequenced, as all of the isolated RNA had been reverse transcribed. TCRdb's copy holds only in-frame clones and misses some; the assay was immunoSEQ multiplex PCR. The sample lists about 250,000 clones; 11% to 15% were seen once. Sequencing was done on a sample of naive CD4+ T cells from blood. The receptors derive from a woman between 35 and 50 years old in good health.

The rearrangement links TRBV6-5 to TRBJ2-5; D is possibly TRBD1 (6 bases). The V gene lost 0 bases and the J gene lost 4 bases, with 15 bases spanning the gap. The CDR3 consists of 16 residues. Looked up from germline, CDR1 is MNHEY and CDR2 is SVGAGI. CDR3 nucleotides: TGTGCCAGCAGTTACTCCTACAGGGTGGGGGCAGAGACCCAGTACTTC. It specifies CASSYSYRVGAETQYF.

The rearrangement uses TRBV25-1 and TRBJ1-1, with TRBD1 matching 8 bases. The germline CDR1 and CDR2 sequences are MGHDK and SYGVNS. The CDR3 is made up of 15 amino acids. The V segment lost 2 bases and the J segment 1 base; nucleotides outside the gene matches: 3. The CDR3 DNA follows: TGTGCCAGCAGTGAAGCCGGGACAGGGAACACTGAAGCTTTCTTT. It yields the protein CASSEAGTGNTEAFF.

In its sample, this clone was seen a few times. The chain is built from TRBV9 and TRBJ2-7, with 7 bases fitting TRBD2. The CDR3 loop spans 15 amino acids. Germline V gives CDR1 SGDLS, CDR2 YYNGEE. V was clipped by 0 bases and J by 5 bases; unmatched bases: 8. As DNA, the CDR3 is TGTGCCAGCAGCGTAGGCCCCAGCGGGGCGAACGAGCAGTACTTC. Translated: CASSVGPSGANEQYF.

The CDR3 spells CASSMGWPTANYGYTF. CDR3 coding DNA: TGTGCCAGTAGTATGGGTTGGCCGACAGCTAACTATGGCTACACCTTC. The chain links TRBV19 to TRBJ1-2, with a tentative D call TRBD1 (5 bases). This CDR3 has 16 residues. Trimming cost V 3 bases and J 0 bases, with 14 bases left between them. CDR1 is LNHDA and CDR2 is SQIVND in the germline V gene (reference sequence).

The chain uses TRBV7-6 and TRBJ2-1; 9 bases fit TRBD1. Germline V gives CDR1 SGHVS, CDR2 FNYEAQ. This CDR3 region has 16 residues. V was pared by 2 bases and J by 6 bases, with 8 bases of the junction left unmatched. The CDR3 DNA reads as TGTGCCAGCAGCTTAAAGGGACAGGGAATTATCAATGAGCAGTTCTTC. It specifies CASSLKGQGIINEQFF.

The CDR3 spells CASRTTGAVAGADEQFF. In DNA, the CDR3 is TGTGCCAGCAGAACGACAGGGGCCGTAGCGGGGGCGGATGAGCAGTTCTTC. This rearrangement joins TRBV7-9 to TRBJ2-1; tentatively, D is TRBD2 (9 bases). The CDR3 extends over 17 amino acids. Trimming shortened V by 6 bases and J by 8 bases, and 26 bases separated the two germline ends. Per germline, CDR1 SEHNR and CDR2 FQNEAQ (reference sequence).

This clone was detected only a few times. The chain recombines TRBV4-3 with TRBJ2-5, with D perhaps matching TRBD2 (5 bases). In germline, CDR1 is LGHNA, CDR2 YSLEER. The CDR3 covers 17 residues. Trimming cost V 1 base and J 1 base, with 16 bases left between them. CDR3 DNA sequence: TGCGCCAGCAGCCAAGGGTGTTCTTTGGGGAGCCAAGAGACCCAGTACTTC. This codes for CASSQGCSLGSQETQYF.

This clone was found a few times. The genes are TRBV10-3 and TRBJ1-2, with D possibly TRBD1 on 5 matching bases. Germline CDR1 and CDR2: ENHRY and SYGVKD. Trimming stripped 1 base from V and 6 bases from J, with 9 bases between. The CDR3 covers 13 residues. The CDR3 spells CAISEWQGHGYTF. In DNA form, the CDR3 reads TGTGCCATCAGTGAGTGGCAGGGCCATGGCTACACCTTC.

This sequence joins TRBV19 and TRBJ1-3; the D gene is possibly TRBD1 (6 bases). The CDR3 spans 15 residues. CDR1 and CDR2 (germline): LNHDA, SQIVND (reference sequence). V was pared by 7 bases and J by 2 bases, with 15 bases between. This CDR3 reads CASKHRAAPGNTIYF. CDR3 nucleotide sequence: TGTGCCAGTAAACACAGGGCGGCTCCTGGAAACACCATATATTTT.

This clone appeared a few times. The chain is built from TRBV11-2 and TRBJ1-4, with 12 bases aligning to TRBD1. The CDR3 sequence is 16 residues long. Germline CDR1 is SGHAT and CDR2 is FQNNGV. V shed 4 bases and J 8 bases; nucleotides not matched to a gene: 8. The CDR3 DNA reads TGTGCCAGCAGCTCGGGGGGACAGGGGGCTAGAGAAAAACTGTTTTTT. Its translation: CASSSGGQGAREKLFF.

This clone was found a few times. The chain has TRBV6-4 and TRBJ2-7, with 11 bases fitting TRBD2. V lost 6 bases, J lost 2 bases, and 3 bases stayed unmatched. CDR3 length equals 14 residues. The germline gives CDR1 MRHNA, CDR2 SNTAGT. This CDR3 is CASRQLAGAYEQYF. The CDR3 nucleotides read TGTGCCAGCAGGCAACTAGCGGGGGCCTACGAGCAGTACTTC.

The chain combines TRBV7-9 with TRBJ2-5; D gene ambiguous. Between the trimmed V and J ends, which lost 3 bases and 5 bases, there was a span of 10 bases. CDR1 SEHNR and CDR2 FQNEAQ come from the germline V gene (reference sequence). This CDR3 has 13 amino acids. The CDR3 loop reads CASSFSKPETQYF. The CDR3 DNA follows: TGTGCCAGCAGCTTTAGCAAGCCGGAGACCCAGTACTTC.

V gene TRBV5-1 combines with J gene TRBJ2-5, with D maybe TRBD1 (6 bases). Germline V gene data show CDR1 as SGHRS and CDR2 as YFSETQ. The CDR3 covers 18 residues. V lost 0 bases and J 0 bases, leaving 18 bases between the germline ends. The CDR3 bases are TGCGCCAGCAGCTTGGTGCCCCCCACAGGGCGTAACCAAGAGACCCAGTACTTC. This gives the protein CASSLVPPTGRNQETQYF.

The J gene is TRBJ1-2, the V gene TRBV10-3; D unclear. Trimming removed 6 bases at V and 1 base at J, with 9 bases between. The CDR3 totals 13 residues. Per the germline V gene, CDR1 is ENHRY and CDR2 is SYGVKD. DNA of the CDR3: TGTGCCATCAGGCAGACAAGTAACTATGGCTACACCTTC. Translating it yields CAIRQTSNYGYTF.

This clone was observed a handful of times. The identical CDR3 is also encoded by other nucleotide sequences in the sample. The chain uses TRBV5-1 and TRBJ2-5; possibly TRBD1 for D (5 bases). Per the germline V gene, CDR1 is SGHRS and CDR2 is YFSETQ. The CDR3 runs 13 residues. The V and J ends lost 0 bases and 4 bases respectively, with 7 bases between them. This CDR3 is CASSLATGETQYF. CDR3 DNA: TGCGCCAGCAGCTTGGCCACAGGAGAGACCCAGTACTTC.

This clone was counted between two and nine times. This specimen includes other DNA sequences encoding the same CDR3. This chain links TRBV6-5 with TRBJ2-7; 11 bases map to TRBD1. V was clipped by 0 bases and J by 4 bases; unmatched bases: 2. The CDR3 extends over 15 amino acids. Germline V lookup: CDR1 MNHEY, CDR2 SVGAGI. The chain's CDR3 is CASSYSGTGGYEQYF. For the CDR3, the DNA is TGTGCCAGCAGTTACTCGGGGACAGGGGGGTACGAGCAGTACTTC.

This clone came up a few times. The gene calls are TRBV4-1 and TRBJ1-2; a weak D match, TRBD1 (6 bases). V dropped 2 bases and J dropped 4 bases, with 14 bases sitting between them. This CDR3 is built from 15 residues. The V gene's germline CDR1 is MGHRA and CDR2 YSYEKL. The CDR3 sequence is CASSQSGQSLYGYTF. As DNA, the CDR3 is TGCGCCAGCAGCCAATCCGGACAGTCCCTCTATGGCTACACCTTC.

This chain joins TRBV14 and TRBJ2-4; the D gene is possibly TRBD2 (5 bases). Trimming left V 4 bases short and J 6 bases short, with 16 bases between. The CDR3 is 15 residues long. Per the germline V gene, CDR1 is SGHDN and CDR2 is FVKESK. CDR3 in amino acids: CASSPRGLDTNIQYF. CDR3 nucleotides: TGTGCCAGCAGCCCAAGAGGGCTGGATACAAACATTCAGTACTTC.

The genes are TRBV11-2 and TRBJ2-7, with D possibly matching TRBD2 (7 bases). Looked up from germline, CDR1 is SGHAT and CDR2 is FQNNGV. This CDR3 contains 15 residues. Trimming cost V 8 bases and J 2 bases, with 19 bases left between them. The chain's CDR3 is CASRSPGGRAYEQYF. The DNA of the CDR3 is TGTGCCAGCCGCTCGCCGGGGGGCCGAGCCTACGAGCAGTACTTC.

This chain joins TRBV27 and TRBJ2-7; possible D gene TRBD1, 5 bases. The V end lost 11 bases, the J end lost 0 bases, and 17 bases lay between the germline ends. CDR1 and CDR2 from the germline V gene are MNHEY and SMNVEV (reference sequence). This CDR3 has 14 amino acids. The DNA of the CDR3 is TGTGCCTCTACACGGGCAGGGTCCTCCTACGAGCAGTACTTC. It yields the protein CASTRAGSSYEQYF.

This clone was detected a few times. This chain uses TRBV5-4 with TRBJ1-4; the match to TRBD1 covers 10 bases. CDR1 SGHNT and CDR2 YYREEE come from the germline V gene (reference sequence). Trimming at V came to 0 bases and at J to 11 bases, leaving 4 bases not matched to a gene. This CDR3 spans 14 amino acids. The CDR3 reads CASSLELGQGKLFF. CDR3 sequence (DNA): TGTGCCAGCAGCTTGGAGCTGGGACAGGGGAAACTGTTTTTT. The entire variable domain, with the rest obtained from reference TRBV5-4 and TRBJ1-4, is as follows: ETGVTQSPTHLIKTRGQQVTLRCSSQSGHNTVSWYQQALGQGPQFIFQYYREEENGRGNFPPRFSGLQFPNYSSELNVNALELDDSALYLCASSLELGQGKLFFGSGTQLSVL.

This chain uses TRBV19 with TRBJ2-7; the match to TRBD1 covers 8 bases. Germline V CDR1 and CDR2: LNHDA, SQIVND (reference sequence). J gave up 3 bases and V 4 bases, and 8 bases lay outside the gene matches. CDR3 length: 15 residues. CDR3: CASSNPGQVRYEQYF. CDR3 DNA: TGTGCCAGTAGTAACCCGGGACAGGTTCGCTACGAGCAGTACTTC.

This clone was picked up a small number of times. The chain recombines TRBV27 with TRBJ2-7, with 7 nucleotides matching TRBD2. The CDR3 covers 13 residues. CDR1 MNHEY and CDR2 SMNVEV come from the germline V gene (reference sequence). J was trimmed by 7 bases and V by 7 bases; bases with no gene match: 10. The CDR3 loop is CASTLQRGGEQYF. CDR3 nucleotides: TGTGCCAGCACCTTACAGCGGGGAGGAGAGCAGTACTTC.

Only a few counts were recorded for this clone. The V gene is TRBV7-2, the J gene TRBJ2-2; D is unclear. Deletions cut 4 bases from V and 4 bases from J, with 7 bases between. Germline V gives CDR1 SGHTA, CDR2 FQGNSA. The CDR3 contains 13 residues. The DNA of the CDR3 is TGTGCCAGCAGCTCGGGTGGCACCGGGGAGCTGTTTTTT. Amino acids: CASSSGGTGELFF.

The chain employs TRBV19 and TRBJ2-7; the match to TRBD1 covers 8 bases. Trimming cost V 9 bases and J 4 bases; bases outside gene matches: 11. CDR3 length equals 14 residues. Germline values: CDR1 LNHDA, CDR2 SQIVND (reference sequence). The CDR3 loop is CASGARDRRYEQYF. The CDR3 DNA sequence: TGTGCCAGCGGGGCCCGGGACAGGCGGTACGAGCAGTACTTC.

This clone came up a few times. The V and J genes are TRBV9 and TRBJ2-1; a possible D gene is TRBD2 (7 bases). Germline-derived CDR1 and CDR2 are SGDLS and YYNGEE. CDR3 length: 12 amino acids. Trimming stripped 0 bases from V and 12 bases from J, with 10 bases between. CDR3 residues: CASSVGGGLQFF. The CDR3 DNA follows: TGTGCCAGCAGCGTAGGGGGGGGCTTGCAGTTCTTC.

This clone was seen only a few times. V is TRBV7-9 and J is TRBJ2-5; D is uncertain. Germline V CDR1 and CDR2: SEHNR, FQNEAQ (reference sequence). CDR3 length: 14 amino acids. The germline V and J ends were trimmed by 2 bases and 1 base, with 8 bases remaining between them. CDR3 DNA: TGTGCCAGCAGCTTAATGGCAGGCCAAGAGACCCAGTACTTC. This translates into CASSLMAGQETQYF. Full variable domain (outside the CDR3, taken from reference TRBV7-9 and TRBJ2-5): DTGVSQNPRHKITKRGQNVTFRCDPISEHNRLYWYRQTLGQGPEFLTYFQNEAQLEKSRLLSDRFSAERPKGSFSTLEIQRTEQGDSAMYLCASSLMAGQETQYFGPGTRLLVL.

The chain uses TRBV5-6 and TRBJ2-7; TRBD1 aligns across 7 bases. The CDR3 sequence is 14 residues long. Germline trimming cut 0 bases from V and 2 bases from J; bases unmatched to any gene: 2. CDR1 is SGHDT and CDR2 is YYEEEE in the germline V gene. CDR3 residues: CASSLGQGAYEQYF. The CDR3 bases are TGTGCCAGCAGCTTGGGACAGGGAGCCTACGAGCAGTACTTC.

This clone has just a few counts. This rearrangement joins TRBV2 to TRBJ1-5; TRBD1 is a possible D gene (6 bases). V was clipped by 6 bases and J by 0 bases, with 12 bases between them. The CDR3 has 15 amino acids. Germline assignment: CDR1 SNHLY and CDR2 FYNNEI. The DNA of the CDR3 is TGTGCCAGCAGGAGGACAGTACATAGCAATCAGCCCCAGCATTTT. Protein sequence: CASRRTVHSNQPQHF.

The gene calls are TRBV7-2 and TRBJ2-2; D is possibly TRBD2 (5 bases). The V gene lost 1 base and the J gene lost 5 bases, with 8 bases spanning the gap. From germline, CDR1 is SGHTA and CDR2 FQGNSA. This CDR3 is built from 14 residues. CDR3 nucleotide sequence: TGTGCCAGCAGCTTAGGGCCGGGGACCGGGGAGCTGTTTTTT. Amino acids: CASSLGPGTGELFF.

A few counts support this clone. The chain joins TRBV5-8 to TRBJ1-6, with 10 nucleotides matching TRBD1. Germline trimming cut 4 bases from V and 7 bases from J; bases unmatched to any gene: 2. The CDR3 sequence is 14 residues long. Germline V gives CDR1 SGHTS, CDR2 YDEGEE. This CDR3 reads CASSQGQGNSPLHF. The CDR3 nucleotides read TGTGCCAGCAGCCAGGGACAGGGGAATTCACCCCTCCACTTT.

This clone was counted between two and nine times. The V call is TRBV6-5, the J call TRBJ2-3; 9 bases line up with TRBD2. Germline V gene data show CDR1 as MNHEY and CDR2 as SVGAGI. Trimming cost V 1 base and J 3 bases; bases outside gene matches: 5. The CDR3 has 16 amino acids. This CDR3 reads CASSYYSGGRTDTQYF. The CDR3 region has the DNA TGTGCCAGCAGTTACTACAGCGGGGGGCGAACAGATACGCAGTATTTT.